This entry lists 7 T cell receptor beta chains sequenced from one sample in a study of blood T cell repertoires in COVID-19. Sequenced by immunoSEQ multiplex PCR; TCRdb stores in-frame clones only, minus some. Here the sample spans 130,000 or so clones, about nine tenths being singletons. The sample was peripheral blood. These receptors all come from a man in his forties or fifties with acute or convalescent COVID-19.

The V call is TRBV19, the J call TRBJ1-5, with 7 bases lining up with TRBD1. CDR1 is LNHDA, CDR2 SQIVND, per germline (reference sequence). The CDR3 runs 14 residues. Trimming removed 7 bases from V and 5 bases from J; junction bases left unmatched: 8. CDR3 bases: TGTGCCAGTACCATAGGGGGCAGCTATCAGCCCCAGCATTTT. This encodes CASTIGGSYQPQHF.

About this clone itself: This specimen includes other DNA sequences encoding the same CDR3. This chain links TRBV3-1 (or the pseudogene TRBV3-2) with TRBJ1-1, with a tentative D call TRBD1 (5 bases). Looked up from germline, CDR1 is LGHDT and CDR2 is YNNKEL (reference sequence). The CDR3 covers 13 residues. V dropped 1 base and J dropped 5 bases, with 8 bases sitting between them. CDR3 loop: CASSQGRGTEAFF. The CDR3 DNA reads as TGTGCCAGCAGCCAAGGGAGGGGTACTGAAGCTTTCTTT.

This chain uses TRBV5-1 with TRBJ1-1; a weak D match, TRBD1 (6 bases). CDR3 length equals 14 residues. The ends were cut back, 1 base at V and 5 bases at J, with 12 bases in the middle. CDR1 is SGHRS and CDR2 is YFSETQ in the germline V gene. The CDR3 nucleotides are TGCGCCAGCAGCTTGACAGGGTTGGAGACTGAAGCTTTCTTT. Translation: CASSLTGLETEAFF.

This clone was recorded only once. V and J are TRBV27 and TRBJ1-6; D gene ambiguous. V was shortened by 4 bases and J by 9 bases, with 16 bases between the two germline ends. Germline CDR1 is MNHEY and CDR2 is SMNVEV (reference sequence). The length of the CDR3 is 15 residues. The CDR3 bases are TGTGCCAGCAGTTCCGAACGGGATTCGGGTTCACCCCTCCACTTT. As protein: CASSSERDSGSPLHF.

This chain connects TRBV2 to TRBJ1-2; D not certain. V was trimmed by 7 bases and J by 5 bases, leaving 11 bases between them. The V gene's germline CDR1 is SNHLY and CDR2 FYNNEI. This CDR3 contains 12 residues. As DNA, the CDR3 is TGTGCCAGCACCAGGCAAGGTTATGGCTACACCTTC. It codes for CASTRQGYGYTF.

The V gene is TRBV18, the J gene TRBJ1-1, with D possibly TRBD1 on 6 matching bases. Germline V gene data show CDR1 as KGHSH and CDR2 as LQKENI. V shed 3 bases and J shed 1 base, with 9 bases lying between them. This CDR3 has 14 residues. CDR3 amino acids: CASSPTGGNTEAFF. The CDR3 region has the DNA TGTGCCAGCTCACCGACAGGAGGGAACACTGAAGCTTTCTTT.

The chain combines TRBV14 with TRBJ2-1; 7 bases are shared with TRBD2. CDR3 length equals 17 residues. With V trimmed by 2 bases and J by 1 base, 8 bases remained unmatched. Germline V gives CDR1 SGHDN, CDR2 FVKESK. CDR3 amino acids: CASSQYKGSGSYNEQFF. CDR3 sequence (DNA): TGTGCCAGCAGCCAATACAAAGGTAGCGGGTCCTACAATGAGCAGTTCTTC. The whole variable domain, filled in from reference TRBV14 and TRBJ2-1, reads EAGVTQFPSHSVIEKGQTVTLRCDPISGHDNLYWYRRVMGKEIKFLLHFVKESKQDESGMPNNRFLAERTGGTYSTLKVQPAELEDSGVYFCASSQYKGSGSYNEQFFGPGTRLTVL.